Presented here are 31 T cell receptor beta chains from one specimen sequenced in a study of Graves' ophthalmopathy and Graves' hyperthyroidism. For repertoire sequencing, the TCR beta CDR3 regions were amplified from RNA transcripts. The library came from an HTBI-primed first-round RT-PCR and a second-round multiplex PCR. TCRdb recomputed calls from the multiplex PCR reads with MiXCR, one row per CDR3 protein. The table includes about 370,000 distinct CDR3 sequences, about a sixth detected once. Sequencing used peripheral blood. Source of these receptors: an adult woman with stable Graves' hyperthyroidism.

This sequence joins TRBV4-1 and TRBJ2-7; possibly TRBD1 for D (5 bases). Germline CDR1 reads MGHRA; CDR2 reads YSYEKL. V lost 4 bases to trimming and J lost 1 base, with 14 bases between them. The CDR3 sequence is 15 residues long. CDR3 loop: CASSPRGFGSYEQYF. The CDR3 nucleotides are TGCGCCAGCAGCCCTAGGGGTTTTGGTTCCTACGAGCAGTACTTC.

This clonotype was counted many times. In DNA, the CDR3 is TGTGCCAGCAGCCATGGGACAGCTAGCAATCAGCCCCAGCATTTT. It translates to CASSHGTASNQPQHF. The chain combines TRBV6-5 with TRBJ1-5; 7 bases align to TRBD1. The germline V gene encodes CDR1 MNHEY and CDR2 SVGAGI. The CDR3 runs 15 residues. J lost 0 bases, V lost 6 bases, and 5 bases had no gene match.

This clonotype was counted ten times or more. This chain uses TRBV7-2 with TRBJ1-1; D perhaps matches TRBD1 (5 bases). The ends were cut back, 5 bases at V and 4 bases at J, with 17 bases in the middle. Germline-derived CDR1 and CDR2 are SGHTA and FQGNSA. This CDR3 contains 15 residues. CDR3 bases: TGTGCCAGCAGCACAGGAGACAGTAGAGGCACTGAAGCTTTCTTT. It is translated as CASSTGDSRGTEAFF.

A few counts support this clonotype. The chain combines TRBV28 with TRBJ2-7; tentatively, D is TRBD1 (6 bases). CDR3 size: 14 residues. Germline values: CDR1 MDHEN, CDR2 SYDVKM. Trimming stripped 6 bases from V and 2 bases from J, with 14 bases between. CDR3 coding DNA: TGTGCCAGCAGACAAACAGGGAGAACCTACGAGCAGTACTTC. Encoded protein: CASRQTGRTYEQYF.

The V call is TRBV6-2 or TRBV6-3, the J call TRBJ2-7; 8 positions agree with TRBD1. CDR3 length equals 14 residues. Per the germline V gene, CDR1 is MNHEY and CDR2 is SVGEGT. V lost 10 bases and J lost 5; bases outside the gene matches: 13. The CDR3 coding sequence is TGTGCCACCGACAGGGGACAGGCGGCCGACGAGCAGTACTTC. Its translation is CATDRGQAADEQYF.

This clonotype was picked up many times. The chain has TRBV11-2 and TRBJ1-1, with 8 bases fitting TRBD1. V trimming: 5 bases; J trimming: 10 bases; junction bases outside the gene matches: 6. Germline V gene lookup returns CDR1 SGHAT and CDR2 FQNNGV. This CDR3 has 12 residues. CDR3 region: CASSADRVRAFF. In DNA form, the CDR3 reads TGTGCCAGCAGCGCGGACAGGGTGAGAGCTTTCTTT.

This sequence joins TRBV13 and TRBJ2-2, with D tentatively TRBD2 (6 bases). There are 16 residues in the CDR3. Germline lookup yields CDR1 PRHDT and CDR2 FYEKMQ (reference sequence). With 5 bases removed from V and 6 bases from J, the gap between germline ends came to 19 bases. CDR3 protein: CASSLPSRDFPGELFF. CDR3 DNA: TGTGCCAGCAGCCTCCCTAGTCGGGACTTCCCCGGGGAGCTGTTTTTT.

In this sample, this clonotype turned up a few times. This chain connects TRBV19 to TRBJ1-5; TRBD1 aligns across 9 bases. This CDR3 spans 16 amino acids. The ends lost 5 bases at V and 4 bases at J; junction bases unmatched: 9. The germline gives CDR1 LNHDA, CDR2 SQIVND (reference sequence). The CDR3 is CASSVTGTGSNQPQHF. The CDR3 DNA sequence: TGTGCCAGTAGTGTGACCGGGACAGGGTCTAATCAGCCCCAGCATTTT.

This clonotype was detected ten times or more. The chain uses TRBV30 and TRBJ1-1, with D perhaps matching TRBD1 (5 bases). This CDR3 region has 14 residues. Per germline, CDR1 GTSNPN and CDR2 SVGIG (reference sequence). V was cut by 6 bases and J by 4 bases, with 18 bases left in between. The CDR3 protein is CACRRRGGLTEAFF. The CDR3 DNA reads TGTGCCTGTAGACGCCGGGGCGGGCTCACTGAAGCTTTCTTT.

The table lists this clonotype with many counts. V and J are TRBV6-1 and TRBJ2-5, with 9 positions matching TRBD1. The CDR3 has 13 amino acids. The germline gives CDR1 MNHNS, CDR2 SASEGT. V lost 6 bases and J lost 4; bases outside the gene matches: 3. CDR3 loop: CASRGQGRETQYF. Written as DNA, the CDR3 is TGTGCCAGCAGGGGACAGGGAAGAGAGACCCAGTACTTC.

A word on this clonotype: This clone may be a read error of a much larger clone one base away. The conserved closing phenylalanine or tryptophan is absent in this CDR3, likely reflecting a read error. This chain connects TRBV27 to TRBJ2-7, with 7 bases lining up with TRBD2. The germline CDR1 and CDR2 sequences are MNHEY and SMNVEV (reference sequence). The length of the CDR3 is 16 residues. Trimming cost V 6 bases and J 2 bases; bases outside gene matches: 13. The CDR3 DNA sequence: TGTGCCAGCAGCCAAGGTCTAGCGGCGCCCACCTACGAGCAGTACTTG. Its protein is CASSQGLAAPTYEQYL.

In its sample, this clonotype was seen many times. The rearrangement joins TRBV28 to TRBJ1-5, with 9 positions matching TRBD1. The junction had 8 bases not matched to a gene; V was cut back by 5 bases and J by 6 bases. The CDR3 loop spans 15 amino acids. CDR1 and CDR2 from the germline V gene are MDHEN and SYDVKM. CDR3 in DNA: TGTGCCAGCAGTCTCCGGGACAGGGTCACTCAGCCCCAGCATTTT. It encodes CASSLRDRVTQPQHF.

This clonotype was observed at least ten times. This clone may be a read error of a much larger clone one base away. The chain carries TRBV7-2 and TRBJ2-5; maybe TRBD2 (6 bases). This CDR3 is 16 amino acids long. CDR1 and CDR2 (germline): SGHTA, FQGNSA. The germline V and J ends were trimmed by 0 bases and 9 bases, with 20 bases remaining between them. CDR3: CASSLAMSGLGEAQYF. In DNA form, the CDR3 reads TGTGCCAGCAGCTTAGCGATGTCAGGGCTCGGGGAGGCCCAGTACTTC.

This clonotype was detected many times. The chain links TRBV29-1 to TRBJ1-5; D is unresolved. Trimming took 4 bases from V and 0 from J, leaving 7 bases between them. CDR1 is SQVTM and CDR2 is ANQGSEA in the germline V gene. The CDR3 spans 13 residues. The CDR3 DNA sequence: TGCAGCGTTGCGGAAAATAGCAATCAGCCCCAGCATTTT. Translated, it gives CSVAENSNQPQHF.

This clonotype was counted many times. V is TRBV6-2 or TRBV6-3 and J is TRBJ2-7; D is unclear. CDR3 length: 14 residues. Trimming removed 5 bases at V and 0 bases at J, with 11 bases between. Germline V gene data show CDR1 as MNHEY and CDR2 as SVGEGT. This CDR3 is CASSPGLNSYEQYF. The CDR3 region has the DNA TGTGCCAGCAGTCCTGGTCTCAACTCCTACGAGCAGTACTTC.

This clonotype was recorded many times. This sequence joins TRBV12-3 or TRBV12-4 and TRBJ1-1, with D unclear. This CDR3 contains 12 residues. V gave up 6 bases and J gave up 6 bases, with 11 bases separating them. The CDR3 is CASSPDASEAFF. The CDR3, as DNA: TGTGCCAGCAGCCCTGACGCTTCTGAAGCTTTCTTT.

Ten or more counts support this clonotype. This chain's CDR3 is CASSESVAEQYF. The CDR3 bases are TGTGCCAGCAGTGAGTCAGTGGCCGAGCAGTACTTC. V and J are TRBV6-1 and TRBJ2-7; no clear D. The ends were cut back, 3 bases at V and 6 bases at J, with 9 bases in the middle. The CDR3 is 12 residues long. CDR1 and CDR2 (germline): MNHNS, SASEGT.

This clonotype was detected ten times or more. The V and J genes are TRBV5-1 and TRBJ2-5, with TRBD2 as a possible D gene (5 bases). Germline CDR1 reads SGHRS; CDR2 reads YFSETQ. CDR3 length: 13 residues. Trimming stripped 0 bases from V and 6 bases from J, with 9 bases between. In DNA form, the CDR3 reads TGCGCCAGCAGCTTGGCGAGGGAGAAGACCCAGTACTTC. Its translation: CASSLAREKTQYF. The full variable domain, rest sourced from reference TRBV5-1 and TRBJ2-5, is KAGVTQTPRYLIKTRGQQVTLSCSPISGHRSVSWYQQTPGQGLQFLFEYFSETQRNKGNFPGRFSGRQFSNSRSEMNVSTLELGDSALYLCASSLAREKTQYFGPGTRLLVL.

This clonotype was seen at least ten times. The V gene is TRBV27, the J gene TRBJ1-2; D perhaps matches TRBD1 (5 bases). With 8 bases removed from V and 2 bases from J, the gap between germline ends came to 24 bases. Germline V CDR1 and CDR2: MNHEY, SMNVEV (reference sequence). The CDR3 runs to 17 residues. CDR3 sequence: CASGRVPRGFINYGYTF. CDR3 sequence (DNA): TGTGCCAGCGGTAGGGTCCCGCGGGGGTTTATCAACTATGGCTACACCTTC.

The chain carries TRBV24-1 and TRBJ2-2; TRBD2 matches 7 bases. CDR3 size: 17 residues. The ends lost 6 bases at V and 0 bases at J; junction bases unmatched: 9. The germline CDR1 and CDR2 sequences are KGHDR and SFDVKD. The CDR3 region has the DNA TGTGCCACCAGTCCCCGGAGCGGGAAGGCGAACACCGGGGAGCTGTTTTTT. Translating it yields CATSPRSGKANTGELFF.

This clonotype showed up many times. The V and J genes are TRBV12-5 and TRBJ2-5; 10 nucleotides match TRBD1. V was pared by 1 base and J by 1 base, with 6 bases of the junction left unmatched. Per germline, CDR1 LGHNT and CDR2 FRNRAP. The CDR3 covers 17 residues. In DNA, the CDR3 is TGTGCTAGTGGTTTGGACCGGACAGGGGGACCCCAAGAGACCCAGTACTTC. Its protein is CASGLDRTGGPQETQYF.

This clonotype has a count of ten or more. The chain combines TRBV20-1 with TRBJ2-7; perhaps TRBD2 as D (6 bases). The germline V gene encodes CDR1 DFQATT and CDR2 SNEGSKA (reference sequence). V was trimmed by 0 bases and J by 2 bases, leaving 11 bases between them. The CDR3 consists of 14 residues. The CDR3: CSAREEDYPYEQYF. CDR3 sequence (DNA): TGCAGTGCTAGAGAGGAGGACTACCCCTACGAGCAGTACTTC.

This clonotype was seen repeatedly, ten times or more. This rearrangement joins TRBV7-9 to TRBJ2-7, with unresolved D. The germline gives CDR1 SEHNR, CDR2 FQNEAQ (reference sequence). Trimming removed 2 bases from V and 2 bases from J, with 10 bases in between. The CDR3 sequence is 14 residues long. CDR3 amino acids: CASSLRPRTYEQYF. CDR3 in DNA: TGTGCCAGCAGCTTACGGCCTAGAACCTACGAGCAGTACTTC.

This clonotype has a handful of counts. The V gene is TRBV28, the J gene TRBJ1-1, with D perhaps TRBD1 (6 bases). This CDR3 is 14 amino acids long. Germline V gene data show CDR1 as MDHEN and CDR2 as SYDVKM. V lost 1 base and J 2 bases, leaving 8 bases between the germline ends. The CDR3: CASSLSQGNTEAFF. The DNA of the CDR3 is TGTGCCAGCAGTTTATCACAGGGAAACACTGAAGCTTTCTTT.

In its sample, this clonotype was seen many times. The chain carries TRBV27 and TRBJ1-5, with a tentative D call TRBD1 (6 bases). Trimming took off 5 bases at V and 1 base at J, with 9 bases between the two ends. Germline CDR1 and CDR2: MNHEY and SMNVEV (reference sequence). The CDR3 consists of 14 residues. CDR3 nucleotide sequence: TGTGCCAGCAGTCAACAGGGCAGCAATCAGCCCCAGCATTTT. It specifies CASSQQGSNQPQHF.

This clonotype appeared many times. This chain joins TRBV12-3 or TRBV12-4 and TRBJ1-3; D uncertain. Trimming cost V 5 bases and J 4 bases, with 15 bases left between them. This CDR3 contains 15 residues. The CDR3 loop is CASSPRTGSGNTIYF. Written as DNA, the CDR3 is TGTGCCAGCAGTCCACGGACGGGGTCGGGAAACACCATATATTTT.

The gene calls are TRBV10-3 and TRBJ1-2, with 7 positions matching TRBD1. This CDR3 comprises 14 residues. Germline V gene sequence: CDR1 ENHRY, CDR2 SYGVKD. V trimming: 5 bases; J trimming: 1 base; junction bases outside the gene matches: 4. CDR3: CAISRTGHNYGYTF. The CDR3 DNA sequence: TGTGCCATCAGTAGGACAGGACATAACTATGGCTACACCTTC.

This clonotype was observed many times. The chain employs TRBV27 and TRBJ2-7, with 9 bases identical to TRBD1. J lost 6 bases, V lost 5 bases, and 11 bases had no gene match. The CDR3 contains 15 residues. Germline V CDR1 and CDR2: MNHEY, SMNVEV (reference sequence). Here the CDR3 DNA reads TGTGCCAGCAGTCCGGAAGGGACAGGGAGGGCCGAGCAGTACTTC. Translated, it gives CASSPEGTGRAEQYF.

This clonotype was picked up many times. This sequence joins TRBV6-5 and TRBJ2-5; 10 bases line up with TRBD2. V dropped 10 bases and J dropped 3; count of bases not matched to a gene: 23. The CDR3 consists of 19 residues. Looked up from germline, CDR1 is MNHEY and CDR2 is SVGAGI. The CDR3 nucleotides read TGTGCCACCGGACCTTCCGGGACTAGCGTGATGAGGGTTAAAGAGACCCAGTACTTC. Its translation: CATGPSGTSVMRVKETQYF.

This clonotype was recorded at least ten times. The chain recombines TRBV2 with TRBJ2-4; D not certain. Germline values: CDR1 SNHLY, CDR2 FYNNEI. The CDR3 has 16 amino acids. Deletions cut 1 base from V and 0 bases from J, with 10 bases between. CDR3 sequence reads: CASSEVVFLAKNIQYF. The DNA for the CDR3 is TGTGCCAGCAGTGAAGTCGTGTTCTTAGCCAAAAACATTCAGTACTTC.

This clonotype was observed at least ten times. This chain connects TRBV5-8 to TRBJ2-7; no definite D call. Per germline, CDR1 SGHTS and CDR2 YDEGEE. The length of the CDR3 is 12 residues. Trimming removed 6 bases at V and 6 bases at J, with 13 bases between. CDR3 in DNA: TGTGCCAGCAACTTTCGAGAGTTCGAGCAGTACTTC. Its translation is CASNFREFEQYF.